These 14 T cell receptor beta chains share one sample of origin, sequenced in a study of T cell repertoires in cytomegalovirus infection. MiXCR was run by TCRdb on the reads, yielding one entry per CDR3 protein. The data contain 700,000 to 900,000 distinct CDR3 sequences, almost 30% of them singletons. These TCRs' antigens remain unknown. The input for sequencing was cultured CD8+ T cells from PBMCs, taken from culture after CMV antigen stimulation. The receptors here all came from a human donor in good health (CMV status not recorded). Some clones in this sample may be carry-over from other donors' samples.

This clonotype was picked up many times. The chain has TRBV7-2 and TRBJ2-7; no clear D. Germline lookup yields CDR1 SGHTA and CDR2 FQGNSA. The CDR3 is 14 amino acids. The V end was cut by 1 base, the J end by 7 bases, with 14 bases between. CDR3 bases: TGTGCCAGCAGCTTAGACTCGAGAGCGCGTGAGCAGTACGTC. Translating gives CASSLDSRAREQYV.

This clonotype was found many times. This chain connects TRBV7-2 to TRBJ2-1, with TRBD2 matching 12 bases. CDR1 and CDR2 (germline): SGHTA, FQGNSA. The CDR3 runs to 15 residues. V dropped 4 bases and J dropped 2; count of bases not matched to a gene: 0. In DNA form, the CDR3 reads TGTGCCAGCAGCTCTAGCGGGGGGGCCTACAATGAGCAGTTCTTC. It is translated as CASSSSGGAYNEQFF.

The chain is built from TRBV4-1 and TRBJ2-7; D may be TRBD1 (5 bases). Germline V CDR1 and CDR2: MGHRA, YSYEKL. The CDR3 has 16 amino acids. V was pared by 0 bases and J by 0 bases, with 12 bases between. CDR3 loop: CASSQDEQASSYEQYF. The CDR3 nucleotides read TGCGCCAGCAGCCAAGATGAACAGGCTAGCTCCTACGAGCAGTACTTC.

This chain connects TRBV7-6 to TRBJ1-1; the match to TRBD1 covers 7 bases. V lost 5 bases, J lost 2 bases, and 14 bases stayed unmatched. Germline CDR1 and CDR2: SGHVS and FNYEAQ. The CDR3 covers 17 residues. CDR3 sequence (DNA): TGTGCCAGCAGCGCCTTCGGGTTAGACAGGGTAAACACTGAAGCTTTCTTT. Protein: CASSAFGLDRVNTEAFF.

This sequence joins TRBV6-1 and TRBJ2-1; D uncertain. The CDR3 covers 13 residues. With 0 bases removed from V and 10 bases from J, the gap between germline ends came to 10 bases. The germline CDR1 and CDR2 sequences are MNHNS and SASEGT. CDR3 sequence (DNA): TGTGCCAGCAGTGAAGCCCGTGGCAGCGAGCAGTTCTTC. Amino acids: CASSEARGSEQFF.

The count of this clonotype is one. The chain's CDR3 is CATPFRPTNEQFF. The CDR3 DNA reads as TGTGCCACTCCGTTTCGGCCGACCAATGAGCAGTTCTTC. This sequence joins TRBV24-1 and TRBJ2-1; D is uncertain. CDR1 KGHDR and CDR2 SFDVKD come from the germline V gene. Trimming left V 10 bases short and J 6 bases short, with 15 bases between. The CDR3 is 13 residues long.

The rearrangement links TRBV5-5 to TRBJ1-3, with TRBD1 matching over 7 bases. CDR1 is SGHKS and CDR2 is YYEKEE in the germline V gene (reference sequence). Trimming removed 3 bases from V and 8 bases from J; junction bases left unmatched: 8. The CDR3 loop spans 14 amino acids. The CDR3 here is CASSYRDSPDTIYF. CDR3 sequence (DNA): TGTGCCAGCAGCTACCGGGACAGCCCGGACACCATATATTTT.

V usage is TRBV6-2 or TRBV6-3 and J usage is TRBJ1-2; tentative D call: TRBD1 (5 bases). Germline CDR1 and CDR2: MNHEY and SVGEGT. V was cut by 3 bases and J by 4 bases, with 12 bases left in between. This CDR3 is built from 14 residues. The CDR3 region has the DNA TGTGCCAGCAGTTATTCCCGACAGCTCTATGGCTACACCTTC. Residues: CASSYSRQLYGYTF.

The chain employs TRBV27 and TRBJ2-7; TRBD1 matches at 12 bases. Germline V gene lookup returns CDR1 MNHEY and CDR2 SMNVEV (reference sequence). V gave up 0 bases and J gave up 4 bases; unmatched junction bases: 10. The CDR3 consists of 18 residues. CDR3 in amino acids: CASSLSAGGQGAEYEQYF. The CDR3 DNA sequence: TGTGCCAGCAGTTTATCGGCCGGGGGACAGGGGGCGGAGTACGAGCAGTACTTC.

This clonotype showed up many times. V is TRBV6-5 and J is TRBJ2-3; D call uncertain. The germline V and J ends were trimmed by 0 bases and 1 base, with 11 bases remaining between them. The length of the CDR3 is 16 residues. The V gene's germline CDR1 is MNHEY and CDR2 SVGAGI. The CDR3 region is CASSYSTTPGTDTQYF. As DNA, the CDR3 is TGTGCCAGCAGTTACTCGACGACCCCTGGCACAGATACGCAGTATTTT.

CDR3 sequence: CASSGSMSSGNTIYF. CDR3 nucleotides: TGTGCCAGCAGCGGCTCGATGAGCTCTGGAAACACCATATATTTT. The chain links TRBV7-9 to TRBJ1-3; D uncertain. The CDR3 contains 15 residues. V dropped 5 bases and J dropped 0 bases, with 11 bases sitting between them. CDR1 and CDR2 (germline): SEHNR, FQNEAQ (reference sequence).

This clonotype occurred a few times. The chain combines TRBV19 with TRBJ1-1, with 8 nucleotides matching TRBD1. The CDR3 extends over 15 amino acids. CDR1 and CDR2 (germline): LNHDA, SQIVND (reference sequence). The junction had 6 bases not matched to a gene; V was cut back by 6 bases and J by 0 bases. The chain's CDR3 is CASSWTGTMNTEAFF. In DNA, the CDR3 is TGTGCCAGTAGCTGGACAGGGACCATGAACACTGAAGCTTTCTTT.

This clonotype was detected only a few times. The chain has TRBV4-1 and TRBJ1-2, with TRBD1 matching 11 bases. V lost 4 bases, J lost 6 bases, and 7 bases stayed unmatched. Germline CDR1 and CDR2: MGHRA and YSYEKL. CDR3 length equals 15 residues. CDR3 sequence: CASSPQDRGLDGYTF. The CDR3 coding sequence is TGCGCCAGCAGCCCCCAGGACAGGGGGCTCGATGGCTACACCTTC.

V gene TRBV4-1 combines with J gene TRBJ2-7, with 12 positions matching TRBD1. J lost 5 bases, V lost 0 bases, and 2 bases had no gene match. The length of the CDR3 is 15 residues. The germline CDR1 and CDR2 sequences are MGHRA and YSYEKL. The CDR3 spells CASSQEGTGGDEQYF. DNA for the CDR3: TGCGCCAGCAGCCAAGAAGGGACAGGGGGCGACGAGCAGTACTTC.